Listed below are T cell receptor beta chains from one sample, sequenced in a study of naive and memory T cell subsets. TCRdb reanalysed the UMI-ligation and nested PCR reads using MiXCR and keeps one entry per CDR3 protein. Among around 160,000 distinct CDR3 sequences, approximately 15% were seen once, and the ten largest hold just over 0.14%. Specimen: naive CD4+ T cells from blood. The receptors were sampled from a human donor in good health. Both conserved end residues are part of each CDR3. A D gene is named only where the DNA matches it firmly. Some rows have no size entry. The others give once, few or many, or a class for an expanded clone.

few,TRBJ2-1,TRBV7-4,-,TGTGCCAGCAGCTTACGAACACAGTTCTTC,CASSLRTQFF
few,TRBJ1-1,TRBV2,TRBD1,TGTGCCAGCAGCGGACAGGGTATCGGAGCTTTCTTT,CASSGQGIGAFF
few,TRBJ2-3,TRBV2,-,TGTGCCAGCAGTAAATCCTACAGGTCCGGGACAGATACGCAGTATTTT,CASSKSYRSGTDTQYF
-,TRBJ2-3,TRBV5-1,-,TGCGCCAGCAGCTTGGAGGGCCCTAGCACAGATACGCAGTATTTT,CASSLEGPSTDTQYF
-,TRBJ2-7,TRBV3-1,-,TGTGCCAGCAGGACGACTGGAGCAGCCTCCTACGAGCAGTACTTC,CASRTTGAASYEQYF
-,TRBJ1-1,TRBV10-3,-,TGTGCCATCAGAACACCACAAGAGAACACTGAAGCTTTCTTT,CAIRTPQENTEAFF
-,TRBJ1-5,TRBV12-3/TRBV12-4,-,TGTGCCAGCAGCCCGAACCCATCGATCAGCAATCAGCCCCAGCATTTT,CASSPNPSISNQPQHF
few,TRBJ2-7,TRBV28,TRBD1,TGTGCCAGCAGCCCCGGGACAGTGAGCTCCTACGAGCAGTACTTC,CASSPGTVSSYEQYF
few,TRBJ2-7,TRBV5-1,TRBD2,TGCGCCAGCAGCCTAACGGGACTAGCGCCTTACGAGCAGTACTTC,CASSLTGLAPYEQYF
-,TRBJ2-7,TRBV3-1,-,TGTGCCAGCAGCCAGCCCCCACAGGGCTCAAGGTTCTACGAGCAGTACTTC,CASSQPPQGSRFYEQYF
few,TRBJ1-2,TRBV9,-,TGTGCCAGCAGCGTTACAGGGAGGCTCAACTATGGCTACACCTTC,CASSVTGRLNYGYTF
-,TRBJ2-3,TRBV19,-,TGTGCCAGTAGAGCCCCCTCCCACACAGATACGCAGTATTTT,CASRAPSHTDTQYF
few,TRBJ2-7,TRBV7-8,TRBD1,TGTGCCAGCAGCCTCCTGACTCTCAGGGGGCTCTCCTACGAGCAGTACTTC,CASSLLTLRGLSYEQYF
many,TRBJ2-7,TRBV5-1,TRBD2,TGCGCCAGCAGCTCGGAAGGACTAGCGGGAGCAGGCGAGCAGTACTTC,CASSSEGLAGAGEQYF
-,TRBJ1-2,TRBV11-2,-,TGTGCCAGCAGCCGCCGAGGGTATGGCTACACCTTC,CASSRRGYGYTF
few,TRBJ2-3,TRBV24-1,-,TGTGCCACCAGTGATGGATACACCGATACGCAGTATTTT,CATSDGYTDTQYF
-,TRBJ1-6,TRBV20-1,-,TGCAGTGCTAGAGACCGGAGCTCCTATAATTCACCCCTCCACTTT,CSARDRSSYNSPLHF
-,TRBJ2-7,TRBV28,TRBD2,TGTGCCAGCAGCCCCGAGCTAGCGGAGGGGTCCGAGCAGTACTTC,CASSPELAEGSEQYF
few,TRBJ2-2,TRBV5-1,-,TGCGCCAGCAGCCCTGACCGGGAGCTGTTTTTT,CASSPDRELFF
few,TRBJ1-1,TRBV9,-,TGTGCCAGCAGCGTAGCGACAGTGAACACTGAAGCTTTCTTT,CASSVATVNTEAFF
-,TRBJ2-3,TRBV20-1,-,TGCAGTGCTAGCATGGGCCGTGTTCCGGATACGCAGTATTTT,CSASMGRVPDTQYF
-,TRBJ1-1,TRBV19,-,TGTGCCAGTAGTGAGTCAGGGAGCTTGAACACTGAAGCTTTCTTT,CASSESGSLNTEAFF
-,TRBJ2-1,TRBV12-5,-,TGTGCTAGTGGTTTGGGCCATTCGAAGTTATACAATGAGCAGTTCTTC,CASGLGHSKLYNEQFF
few,TRBJ1-1,TRBV7-9,TRBD1,TGTGCCAGCAGCTGGCAACCGGGACAGGGGGCTGGTAACACTGAAGCTTTCTTT,CASSWQPGQGAGNTEAFF
-,TRBJ2-7,TRBV6-6,-,TGTGCCAGCAGCCGTGGTCCGAGCTACGAGCAGTACTTC,CASSRGPSYEQYF
few,TRBJ1-2,TRBV7-9,-,TGTGCCAGCAGCCGGATCCGGGACAACCCTAACTATGGCTACACCTTC,CASSRIRDNPNYGYTF
many,TRBJ2-4,TRBV6-2/TRBV6-3,TRBD2,TGTGCCAGCAGTTACTCGACCGGACTAGATTATGTCAAAAACATTCAGTACTTC,CASSYSTGLDYVKNIQYF
few,TRBJ1-2,TRBV6-5,TRBD1,TGTGCCAGCAGACCGGGACAGGTCTATGGCTACACCTTC,CASRPGQVYGYTF
-,TRBJ2-3,TRBV15,-,TGTGCCACCAGCAGAGATCGTTTTAAGGGACTCCGATCAACTAGCACAGATACGCAGTATTTT,CATSRDRFKGLRSTSTDTQYF
few,TRBJ1-3,TRBV10-3,-,TGTGCCATCAGTGACCCCGGGGTCTCTGGAAACACCATATATTTT,CAISDPGVSGNTIYF
-,TRBJ1-5,TRBV4-2,TRBD1,TGTGCCAGCAGCCAAGAGGCAGGGGGTCATCAGCCCCAGCATTTT,CASSQEAGGHQPQHF
few,TRBJ2-1,TRBV12-3/TRBV12-4,-,TGTGCCAGCAGTCCAGCCTACAATGAGCAGTTCTTC,CASSPAYNEQFF
few,TRBJ1-2,TRBV18,-,TGTGCCAGCTCACCGCCTCACGGAGTAAATGGCTACACCTTC,CASSPPHGVNGYTF
-,TRBJ1-5,TRBV7-8,TRBD1,TGTGCCAGCAGCGGCCGACAGGGGGTCCAGCCCCAGCATTTT,CASSGRQGVQPQHF
few,TRBJ2-5,TRBV29-1,-,TGCAGCGTTGAAAGGGACCCAGGGACCCAGTACTTC,CSVERDPGTQYF
few,TRBJ2-2,TRBV10-2,-,TGCGCCAGCAGTGATCACACAGGGATCGCCGGGGAGCTGTTTTTT,CASSDHTGIAGELFF
many,TRBJ1-6,TRBV12-3/TRBV12-4,-,TGTGCCAGCAGAGCTCCGGGACACACTAATTCACCCCTCCACTTT,CASRAPGHTNSPLHF
-,TRBJ1-2,TRBV30,TRBD1,TGTGCCTGGATGGGACAGGGGACTGGCTATGGCTACACCTTC,CAWMGQGTGYGYTF
-,TRBJ2-7,TRBV12-3/TRBV12-4,TRBD1,TGTGCCAGCAGCGACCGGGACAGGGTGTCCTACGAGCAGTACTTC,CASSDRDRVSYEQYF
few,TRBJ2-7,TRBV20-1,-,TGCAGTGCTAGTACGTACGAGCAGTACTTC,CSASTYEQYF
few,TRBJ1-2,TRBV6-5,-,TGTGCCAGCAGAAGACAGCAGGCTAACTATGGCTACACCTTC,CASRRQQANYGYTF
few,TRBJ2-1,TRBV5-6,-,TGTGCCAGCACCTGGAGGGTGGTCTCTTCGGGGAACAATGAGCAGTTCTTC,CASTWRVVSSGNNEQFF
-,TRBJ2-7,TRBV6-2/TRBV6-3,-,TGTGCCAGCAGTTACCGCGTCTACGAGCAGTACTTC,CASSYRVYEQYF
few,TRBJ2-4,TRBV19,-,TGTGCCAGTACTCCCGTACTGTTAGCCAAAAACATTCAGTACTTC,CASTPVLLAKNIQYF
-,TRBJ2-5,TRBV9,-,TGTGCCAGCAGCGTAGCGGCCAGGACACAAGAGACCCAGTACTTC,CASSVAARTQETQYF